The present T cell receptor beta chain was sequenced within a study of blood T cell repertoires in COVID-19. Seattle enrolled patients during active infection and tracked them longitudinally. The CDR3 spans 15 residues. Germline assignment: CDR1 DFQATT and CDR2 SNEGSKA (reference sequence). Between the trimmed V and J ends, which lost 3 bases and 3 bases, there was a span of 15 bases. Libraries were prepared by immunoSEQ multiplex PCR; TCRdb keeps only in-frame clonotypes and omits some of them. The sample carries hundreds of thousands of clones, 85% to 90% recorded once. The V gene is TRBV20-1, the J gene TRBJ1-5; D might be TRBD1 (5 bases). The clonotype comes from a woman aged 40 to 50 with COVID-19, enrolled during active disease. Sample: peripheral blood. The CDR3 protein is CSASPGATVNQPQHF. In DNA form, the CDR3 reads TGCAGTGCTAGTCCCGGAGCGACAGTCAATCAGCCCCAGCATTTT.